This TCR beta chain was identified during a study of regulatory T cells in long-lasting Graves disease (dated by TCRdb to the early 2020s). The study in broad terms: Patients with newly diagnosed Graves' disease had been on antithyroid drugs for under 3 months. This study used TCR sequencing and RNA sequencing of peripheral blood to compare persistent Graves' disease patients against newly diagnosed Graves' disease patients. The study was conducted in China and was registered as a clinical trial. A total of roughly 35 samples underwent TCR sequencing: roughly 13 from persistent and around 20 from newly diagnosed Graves' disease patients.

In the paper's terms, the time point label means: newly diagnosed GD, antithyroid drugs for less than 3 months. RNA was extracted from PBMCs in TRIzol for both TCR sequencing and RNA sequencing. Graves' disease was diagnosed according to American Thyroid Association guidelines. The patients came from an endocrinology department in Xi'an, China. Each patient gave roughly 8.4 milliliters of peripheral blood, collected in an EDTA anticoagulant tube. Ficoll Paque Plus density gradient separation was used to isolate PBMCs, and no further T cell sorting was done. An Agilent 2100 Bioanalyzer and agarose gel were used to check RNA quality, while a NanoDrop 2000 measured RNA concentration. Study-wide conclusions, independent of this receptor: Preferential use of TRBV28, TRBJ1-2 and TRBJ2-5 was observed in persistent disease, whereas TRBV20-1 and TRBJ2-1 were favored in newly diagnosed disease. Persistent Graves' disease patients showed lower TCR Shannon entropy and fewer highly expanded clones than newly diagnosed patients, suggesting clonal expansion. Sequencing and analysis were limited to the TCR beta chain. The authors acknowledged the small sample size as a limitation that may reduce accuracy. Patients with persistent disease shared more public clonotypes (around 2,500) than newly diagnosed patients did (around 1,000). The study examined only peripheral blood because the primary lesion, thyroid tissue, could not be accessed.

This clonotype was recorded many times. It lacks a known antigen. Nothing much larger sits one base from this clone, and base qualities are not available. The CDR3 starts with the cysteine, ends with the phenylalanine, and has 15 residues. Kept here is only the CDR3 DNA, which spans 45 bases and is read in frame from base 1. Ends trimmed: V by 4 bases, J by 3 bases; bases unmatched to a gene: 5. The germline V gene (reference sequence) supplies CDR1 SEHNR and CDR2 FQNEAQ. The library relied on multiplex PCR. Sequencer: Illumina HiSeq 4000. CDR3 regions were amplified by Arm-PCR with iRepertoire HTBI primers to construct TCR beta libraries. Gel purification was performed on PCR products prior to sequencing. In the source study's methods: Gene usage analysis of CDR3 amino acid clonotypes relied on the roughly 67 TRBV and about 15 TRBJ segments identified across samples. COPE and FqMerger were used to merge the filtered high-quality paired reads into contigs. BLAST was used to align contigs to IMGT TRBV, TRBD and TRBJ reference genes, and CDR3 was defined according to IMGT. Highly expanded clones were defined as clonotypes with a frequency above 0.1%. Repertoire diversity was measured by Shannon entropy, and V-J evenness by the Gini coefficient. A clonotype was considered public if more than one individual shared it. Using fastp trimming at Q25 and MiXCR clonotype assembly, TCRdb reanalyzed the public sequencing data and kept in-frame beta chains. Each CDR3 protein appears once, grouped with its most common genes and DNA. In this record, the V and J calls reflect TCRdb's handling and not the investigators' own analysis. A total of 450,000 to 600,000 distinct CDR3 sequences appear in this sample, roughly 13% of them only once. The ten largest clones add up to roughly a tenth of the sample.

This sample was shared with a second study, whose subject was T cells in Graves' hyperthyroidism and ophthalmopathy. As the second paper documents: Stable Graves' hyperthyroidism was defined as no progression to ophthalmopathy during 18 months of follow-up. Hyperthyroidism patients were newly diagnosed, had a disease duration of under 2 months, and were aged 18 to 65 years. Patients with uncontrolled infections, other autoimmune diseases, pregnancy or lactation were excluded. Diagnoses relied on clinical symptoms, serum thyroxine and TRAb, thyroid ultrasound and orbital computed tomography. A first-round RT-PCR of the TCR CDR3 used the HTBI primer set with the Qiagen OneStep RT-PCR kit. Most expanded thyroid clonotypes (frequency above 0.001) were also detected in blood, a finding suggesting that blood repertoires may reflect thyroid immune responses. A 13 V-J signature model separated ophthalmopathy from stable hyperthyroidism, with around 88% sensitivity and just under 84% specificity in cross-validation and 80%/75% in testing. During validation, the model predicted progression to ophthalmopathy a median of approximately 7 months ahead of onset, with around 65% sensitivity and 72% to 85% specificity. To identify TCR V-J signatures that set the groups apart, the researchers used a discovery cohort of about a hundred patients, made up of 43 with Graves' ophthalmopathy and some 58 with stable Graves' hyperthyroidism. Whether ophthalmopathy could be predicted prospectively was tested in an independent validation cohort made up of some 20 hyperthyroidism patients plus 17 patients who later progressed to ophthalmopathy. The 90 to 100 discovery patients were randomly split 7:3 into training and test sets. In six Graves' hyperthyroidism patients, the study also compared T-cell repertoires from thyroid tissue with T-cell repertoires from blood. After blood sampling, hyperthyroidism patients were treated with methimazole at a starting dose of 30 mg daily, and ophthalmopathy patients were treated with high-dose intravenous methylprednisolone. The libraries were constructed in a second round of multiplex PCR and then size-selected and purified. The libraries were sequenced on an Illumina HiSeq2000 using paired-end 100 bp reads. Raw data were processed with SOAPnuke, discarding reads with adapters, uncalled bases, mean Phred below 15, or no exact constant-primer or identifier match. High-quality paired reads were merged with COPE v1.2.5, and unique nucleotide sequences were defined as clonotypes. Clonotypes were aligned to IMGT TRBV, TRBD and TRBJ reference segments using MiTCR v1.1. Analysis was restricted to V-J combinations with a frequency above 0.0001, which covered roughly 99% of repertoires. A TCS score was defined as the ratio between F50 (clonal expansion) and ExV (chaos), using BLOSUM62-based TCRdist between CDR3 peptides within each V-J. Welch's t-statistics and random forest reduced 500 to 550 V-J features to 13, which were used in a naive Bayes classifier (R e1071). No statistical method was used to set the sample size in advance, and investigators knew the group allocation. The paper describes TCR Vbeta CDR3 sequencing of roughly 130 peripheral blood samples, made up of 43 ophthalmopathy patients, around 73 hyperthyroidism patients and approximately 17 progressor patients.

Sequencing was performed on peripheral blood mononuclear cells (PBMCs), taken at new diagnosis, from a patient treated with antithyroid drugs. The receptor comes from a young man with Graves disease. Donor details come from another sample of the same person, matched by shared clones. The chain links TRBV7-9 with TRBJ2-5, with 10 middle bases fitting TRBD2. The nucleotide sequence is TGTGCCAGCAGCTCAACTGGACTAGCGGAAGAGACCCAGTACTTC. It translates as CASSSTGLAEETQYF.